This T cell receptor (beta chain) came from a study of OX40 agonist ivuxolimab in advanced cancers. Study at large: Ivuxolimab, which patients received intravenously every 2 weeks, was dosed at 0.01 to 10 mg/kg. Study-wide results and caveats: Near-lowest levels of clonal expansion characterized partial responders at 0.1-3.0 mg/kg. At 0.1 to 3.0 mg/kg and by week 6, clonal expansion occurred in CD4+ and CD8+ blood T cells.

CDR1 and CDR2 from the germline V gene are MNHEY and SMNVEV (reference sequence). V was cut by 5 bases and J by 0 bases, with 14 bases left in between. The CDR3 is made up of 15 amino acids. Worth noting for this clone: Its target is unknown.

Sampling times: baseline, cycle 4 day 1, cycle 7 day 1. Assay used: immunoSEQ multiplex PCR; TCRdb lists only in-frame clones, some missing. Of more than 10,000 clones in the sample, roughly 80% were seen once. The source of this sequence is an adult with an advanced solid tumor such as melanoma, head and neck, liver or kidney cancer. The V gene is TRBV27, the J gene TRBJ2-7; D possibly uses TRBD1 or TRBD2 (5 bases each). The sequencing here drew on CD4+ or CD8+ T cells sorted from blood, taken in a trial of the OX40 agonist ivuxolimab. CDR3: CASSLTSGSSYEQYF. DNA for the CDR3: TGTGCCAGCAGTCTAACCTCAGGGAGCTCCTACGAGCAGTACTTC.